Below, 19 T cell receptor beta chains from the same sample are listed, as sequenced in a study of beta chain features in type 1 diabetes (dated by TCRdb to the late 2010s). No cognate antigen is known for these TCRs. Summary of the overall study and its limitations: Type 1 diabetes patients showed a moderate but significant shortening of TCRB CDR3 length in all four CD4+ subsets.

The protocol used for the library was the immunoSEQ multiplex PCR assay. The entire amount of isolated RNA was reverse transcribed using the High Capacity cDNA Reverse Transcription Kit, so the sequenced TCRB transcripts were expressed ones. This is the immuneACCESS table as TCRdb keeps it, with only in-frame sequences that have V and J called. A part of the clones is gone; compared with another copy, unresolved V genes explain less than half, and the rest is unexplained. The sample table lists 300,000 to 400,000 clones, approximately 13% of them with a count of one. The top ten constitute roughly 0.015% of the sample. Sample: naive CD4+ T cells from blood. The meaning of the sample's cell subset or site label: true naive CD4+ T cells. All receptors derive from a woman under 30 with type 1 diabetes.

The sample holds a few counts of this clone. The chain combines TRBV9 with TRBJ1-1; maybe TRBD1 (5 bases). This CDR3 contains 12 residues. Trimming removed 4 bases from V and 13 bases from J, with 17 bases in between. Germline CDR1 and CDR2: SGDLS and YYNGEE. CDR3 sequence reads: CASSPLGGRGFF. The CDR3 DNA reads as TGTGCCAGCAGCCCCTTGGGGGGGAGGGGTTTCTTT.

The rearrangement joins TRBV5-1 to TRBJ2-5; 8 positions match TRBD1. Germline V gives CDR1 SGHRS, CDR2 YFSETQ. The CDR3 extends over 14 amino acids. Germline trimming cut 6 bases from V and 0 bases from J; bases unmatched to any gene: 4. CDR3 region: CASTTGGNQETQYF. For the CDR3, the DNA is TGCGCCAGCACCACAGGGGGGAACCAAGAGACCCAGTACTTC.

This clone came up a few times. The chain combines TRBV29-1 with TRBJ2-5, with 15 bases matching TRBD2. V was clipped by 7 bases and J by 5 bases; unmatched bases: 5. The CDR3 is 14 amino acids. Germline CDR1 reads SQVTM; CDR2 reads ANQGSEA. The chain's CDR3 is CSGGTSGRSETQYF. The DNA of the CDR3 is TGCAGCGGGGGGACTAGCGGGAGGTCGGAGACCCAGTACTTC.

This clone was seen a handful of times. This chain connects TRBV20-1 to TRBJ2-5, with a weak D call TRBD1 (6 bases). From germline, CDR1 is DFQATT and CDR2 SNEGSKA (reference sequence). CDR3 length: 11 amino acids. The V gene lost 6 bases and the J gene lost 4 bases, with 9 bases spanning the gap. In DNA form, the CDR3 reads TGCAGTGCCCGGACAGTAGAGACCCAGTACTTC. Amino acid sequence: CSARTVETQYF.

The V and J genes are TRBV7-7 and TRBJ2-7; 12 bases agree with TRBD2. The germline V gene encodes CDR1 SSHAT and CDR2 FNYEAQ (reference sequence). With V trimmed by 3 bases and J by 7 bases, 16 bases remained unmatched. The CDR3 consists of 18 residues. CDR3 in amino acids: CASSLQPLLAGGLGEQYF. The CDR3 region has the DNA TGTGCCAGCAGCTTGCAACCACTACTAGCGGGAGGTTTGGGAGAGCAGTACTTC.

In DNA form, the CDR3 reads TGTGCCATCAGCAAGTCGGGGGGACTCACCTACGAGCAGTACTTC. This translates into CAISKSGGLTYEQYF. This rearrangement joins TRBV10-3 to TRBJ2-7; 7 bases fit TRBD2. V shed 6 bases and J 2 bases; nucleotides not matched to a gene: 10. Germline assignment: CDR1 ENHRY and CDR2 SYGVKD. The CDR3 runs 15 residues.

The V and J genes are TRBV29-1 and TRBJ2-4, with D possibly being TRBD1 (5 bases). CDR3 length: 17 residues. The V gene lost 5 bases and the J gene lost 2 bases, with 22 bases spanning the gap. Germline assignment: CDR1 SQVTM and CDR2 ANQGSEA. The CDR3 loop is CSVHTGWGMGSKNIQYF. CDR3 nucleotides: TGCAGCGTTCATACTGGGTGGGGCATGGGATCCAAAAACATTCAGTACTTC.

The rearrangement joins TRBV11-2 to TRBJ2-5, with D possibly TRBD2 on 6 matching bases. Deletions cut 3 bases from V and 2 bases from J, with 10 bases between. Per germline, CDR1 SGHAT and CDR2 FQNNGV. This CDR3 is 14 amino acids long. CDR3 amino acids: CASSFNSGQETQYF. The CDR3 DNA follows: TGTGCCAGCAGCTTTAATAGCGGACAAGAGACCCAGTACTTC. Full variable domain (rest looked up from reference TRBV11-2 and TRBJ2-5): EAGVAQSPRYKIIEKRQSVAFWCNPISGHATLYWYQQILGQGPKLLIQFQNNGVVDDSQLPKDRFSAERLKGVDSTLKIQPAKLEDSAVYLCASSFNSGQETQYFGPGTRLLVL.

The chain joins TRBV9 to TRBJ2-7, with D maybe TRBD2 (7 bases). Germline CDR1 is SGDLS and CDR2 is YYNGEE. Between the trimmed V and J ends, which lost 2 bases and 2 bases, there was a span of 17 bases. CDR3 size: 16 residues. CDR3 protein: CASSVTSGGQTYEQYF. CDR3 DNA: TGTGCCAGCAGCGTCACCTCCGGGGGGCAGACCTACGAGCAGTACTTC.

This clone was detected a few times. This chain uses TRBV7-3 with TRBJ2-1; 15 bases line up with TRBD2. Unmatched junction bases numbered 3, after V lost 2 bases and J lost 7 bases. Germline assignment: CDR1 SGHTA and CDR2 FQGTGA. CDR3 length equals 16 residues. The CDR3 spells CASSLGLAGGGNEQFF. CDR3 nucleotides: TGTGCCAGCAGCTTAGGACTAGCGGGAGGGGGGAATGAGCAGTTCTTC.

This clone appeared a few times. This sequence joins TRBV6-1 and TRBJ2-3; TRBD1 aligns across 7 bases. This CDR3 has 14 amino acids. The germline V gene encodes CDR1 MNHNS and CDR2 SASEGT. J was trimmed by 1 base and V by 5 bases; bases with no gene match: 3. CDR3 protein: CASSQDRGTDTQYF. The CDR3 nucleotides are TGTGCCAGCAGTCAAGACAGGGGCACAGATACGCAGTATTTT.

In its sample, this clone was seen a few times. J is TRBJ2-1 and V is TRBV30; possibly TRBD2 for D (6 bases). The CDR3 runs 13 residues. V was cut by 4 bases and J by 8 bases, with 15 bases left in between. The V gene's germline CDR1 is GTSNPN and CDR2 SVGIG (reference sequence). For the CDR3, the DNA is TGTGCCTGGACTCGATTGCGGGACGATGAGCAGTTCTTC. Its protein is CAWTRLRDDEQFF.

The rearrangement uses TRBV5-4 and TRBJ2-7; TRBD2 might be the D (5 bases). Germline lookup yields CDR1 SGHNT and CDR2 YYREEE (reference sequence). This CDR3 contains 15 residues. V was shortened by 4 bases and J by 1 base, with 15 bases between the two germline ends. This CDR3 is CASSTQSGFSYEQYF. The DNA of the CDR3 is TGTGCCAGCAGCACCCAGTCGGGATTTTCCTACGAGCAGTACTTC.

The rearrangement uses TRBV5-1 and TRBJ1-2; possible D gene TRBD1, 6 bases. This CDR3 has 14 amino acids. Trimming took 0 bases from V and 8 from J, leaving 14 bases between them. Germline loops: CDR1 SGHRS, CDR2 YFSETQ. The chain's CDR3 is CASSLARGYEGYTF. The CDR3 nucleotides are TGCGCCAGCAGCTTGGCGAGGGGGTATGAGGGCTACACCTTC. The full variable domain, completed using reference TRBV5-1 and TRBJ1-2, is KAGVTQTPRYLIKTRGQQVTLSCSPISGHRSVSWYQQTPGQGLQFLFEYFSETQRNKGNFPGRFSGRQFSNSRSEMNVSTLELGDSALYLCASSLARGYEGYTFGSGTRLTVV.

This clone was counted a few times. V and J are TRBV6-5 and TRBJ2-1; 12 bases map to TRBD2. The CDR3 covers 16 residues. Germline V gives CDR1 MNHEY, CDR2 SVGAGI. Trimming removed 1 base from V and 5 bases from J; junction bases left unmatched: 3. This CDR3 is CASSYFTSGRHNEQFF. Here the CDR3 DNA reads TGTGCCAGCAGTTACTTCACTAGCGGGAGGCACAATGAGCAGTTCTTC.

The genes are TRBV5-1 and TRBJ2-1; 13 nucleotides align to TRBD2. J gave up 7 bases and V 4 bases, and 17 bases lay outside the gene matches. The CDR3 has 19 amino acids. The V gene's germline CDR1 is SGHRS and CDR2 YFSETQ. The CDR3 DNA reads as TGCGCCAGCAGCCGCTCGGGACTAGCGGGACTTCGGGGGGAGAATGAGCAGTTCTTC. Its translation is CASSRSGLAGLRGENEQFF.

About this clone: This same CDR3 is encoded by further DNA sequences in the sample. The V call is TRBV11-2, the J call TRBJ2-3; the D gene is possibly TRBD1 (5 bases). There are 13 residues in the CDR3. Trimming pared 2 bases from V and 4 bases from J, leaving 7 bases between. Germline loops: CDR1 SGHAT, CDR2 FQNNGV. The CDR3 sequence: CASSLRGADTQYF. CDR3 sequence (DNA): TGTGCCAGCAGCTTAAGGGGCGCAGATACGCAGTATTTT.

This clone showed up just once. This chain joins TRBV7-7 and TRBJ2-1; 9 bases fit TRBD2. Germline V gene sequence: CDR1 SSHAT, CDR2 FNYEAQ (reference sequence). The CDR3 loop spans 17 amino acids. The ends lost 5 bases at V and 8 bases at J; junction bases unmatched: 16. In nucleotides, the CDR3 is TGTGCCAGCAGCCAGAGAGGCGGGAGGGCCCTCTTCGATGAGCAGTTCTTC. It translates to CASSQRGGRALFDEQFF.

The chain couples TRBV6-6 to TRBJ1-5; 7 bases align to TRBD1. This CDR3 is 15 amino acids long. Germline CDR1 MNHNY, CDR2 SVGAGI (reference sequence). J was trimmed by 0 bases and V by 5 bases; bases with no gene match: 4. CDR3: CASSVTGYSNQPQHF. CDR3 sequence (DNA): TGTGCCAGCAGTGTGACAGGGTATAGCAATCAGCCCCAGCATTTT.